A single sample gave rise to the 18 T cell receptor beta chains below, sequenced in a study of blood T cells in healthy people across ages. It was with a sample-barcoded 5' primer and a J-beta primer mix that a second PCR of about 7 to 12 cycles was run. TCRdb passed the 5' RACE reads through MiXCR, listing each CDR3 protein once. The table records hundreds of thousands of distinct CDR3 sequences, over 40% of them present only once. The sequenced sample was blood. These receptors all come from a woman older than 75 in good health.

This clonotype was seen at least ten times. The CDR3 sequence: CASSTGTANEKLFF. In DNA form, the CDR3 reads TGTGCCAGCAGCACCGGGACAGCTAATGAAAAACTGTTTTTT. The V gene is TRBV7-6, the J gene TRBJ1-4; 7 nucleotides match TRBD1. Germline V CDR1 and CDR2: SGHVS, FNYEAQ. This CDR3 has 14 residues. V dropped 5 bases and J dropped 3; count of bases not matched to a gene: 3.

This clonotype occurred once. The V gene is TRBV4-3, the J gene TRBJ1-2; D call uncertain. Germline CDR1 reads LGHNA; CDR2 reads YSLEER. This CDR3 region has 17 residues. The V gene lost 0 bases and the J gene lost 0 bases, with 14 bases spanning the gap. CDR3 residues: CASSQDLGGSSNYGYTF. DNA of the CDR3: TGCGCCAGCAGCCAAGATCTCGGAGGCAGCTCTAACTATGGCTACACCTTC.

This clonotype was counted many times. The chain links TRBV27 to TRBJ2-3; 10 bases match TRBD1. This CDR3 is 15 amino acids long. The V gene's germline CDR1 is MNHEY and CDR2 SMNVEV (reference sequence). The junction had 2 bases not matched to a gene; V was cut back by 3 bases and J by 2 bases. CDR3: CASSFGTGATDTQYF. Here the CDR3 DNA reads TGTGCCAGCAGTTTCGGGACAGGGGCCACAGATACGCAGTATTTT.

The chain has TRBV10-2 and TRBJ2-1; D uncertain. The CDR3 contains 14 residues. V was pared by 0 bases and J by 6 bases, with 9 bases between. Germline lookup yields CDR1 WSHSY and CDR2 SAAADI. The CDR3 protein is CASSESWGSNEQFF. CDR3 DNA sequence: TGCGCCAGCAGTGAGTCTTGGGGTTCCAATGAGCAGTTCTTC.

Worth noting for this clonotype: The junction departs from the called germline gene at one end, perhaps through a read error. The V gene is TRBV2, the J gene TRBJ2-1; TRBD2 matches 12 bases. Germline V lookup: CDR1 SNHLY, CDR2 FYNNEI. The CDR3 sequence is 19 residues long. CDR3 sequence reads: CVSRRGLAGNPGGHNEQFF. The CDR3 DNA follows: TGTGTCAGCAGACGAGGACTAGCGGGAAACCCCGGGGGACACAATGAGCAGTTCTTC.

This chain links TRBV3-1 with TRBJ1-5; no clear D gene. The germline V and J ends were trimmed by 3 bases and 5 bases, with 11 bases remaining between them. Germline V CDR1 and CDR2: LGHDT, YNNKEL (reference sequence). The CDR3 contains 14 residues. This chain's CDR3 is CASSQDVSYQPQHF. The CDR3, as DNA: TGTGCCAGCAGCCAGGATGTGAGTTATCAGCCCCAGCATTTT.

The chain has TRBV2 and TRBJ1-5; maybe TRBD1 (6 bases). This CDR3 spans 16 amino acids. The V end lost 2 bases, the J end lost 4 bases, and 15 bases lay between the germline ends. Germline V CDR1 and CDR2: SNHLY, FYNNEI. In DNA form, the CDR3 reads TGTGCCAGCAGTGAAAGATCAGGGGCGCGTAATCAGCCCCAGCATTTT. It is translated as CASSERSGARNQPQHF.

This clonotype occurred many times. The V call is TRBV6-6, the J call TRBJ1-4; tentative D call: TRBD1 (5 bases). This CDR3 region has 14 residues. Deletions cut 6 bases from V and 6 bases from J, with 14 bases between. Germline V gene sequence: CDR1 MNHNY, CDR2 SVGAGI (reference sequence). CDR3 nucleotide sequence: TGTGCCAGCAGAAACCCGGGAGGGGATGAAAAACTGTTTTTT. This sequence encodes CASRNPGGDEKLFF.

Comment on this clonotype: A much larger clone lies a single base off, so this may be a read error. J is TRBJ2-7 and V is TRBV24-1, with TRBD1 matching 9 bases. This CDR3 has 14 amino acids. Germline-derived CDR1 and CDR2 are KGHDR and SFDVKD. CDR3 in amino acids: CAASGGTGSYEQYF. The CDR3 DNA is TGTGCCGCCAGTGGAGGGACAGGGTCCTACGAGCAGTACTTC.

The chain is built from TRBV20-1 and TRBJ2-2; either TRBD1 or TRBD2 may fit D (6 bases each). V was shortened by 6 bases and J by 5 bases, with 13 bases between the two germline ends. Germline CDR1 DFQATT, CDR2 SNEGSKA (reference sequence). The CDR3 extends over 13 amino acids. The CDR3 loop reads CSANQGGTGELFF. Written as DNA, the CDR3 is TGCAGTGCCAACCAAGGGGGGACCGGGGAGCTGTTTTTT.

This clonotype was picked up a small number of times. The chain is built from TRBV30 and TRBJ2-2, with D unresolved. Germline CDR1 and CDR2: GTSNPN and SVGIG (reference sequence). The CDR3 covers 11 residues. DNA of the CDR3: TGTGCTGCCCCCTTAATCGGGGAGCTGTTTTTT. This translates into CAAPLIGELFF. The full variable domain, with the rest looked up from reference TRBV30 and TRBJ2-2, is SQTIHQWPATLVQPVGSPLSLECTVEGTSNPNLYWYRQAAGRGLQLLFYSVGIGQISSEVPQNLSASRPQDRQFILSSKKLLLSDSGFYLCAAPLIGELFFGEGSRLTVL.

This clonotype was counted ten times or more. This chain connects TRBV28 to TRBJ2-2, with D hard to call. The CDR3 runs to 12 residues. V shed 5 bases and J shed 6 bases, with 7 bases lying between them. In germline, CDR1 is MDHEN, CDR2 SYDVKM. CDR3 sequence reads: CASSTAAGELFF. The CDR3 region has the DNA TGTGCCAGCAGTACTGCCGCCGGGGAGCTGTTTTTT.

The sample holds a few counts of this clonotype. CDR3 loop: CATSWSGRQGGEKLFF. The CDR3 DNA is TGTGCCACCAGCTGGAGTGGGCGTCAGGGAGGAGAAAAACTGTTTTTT. This chain joins TRBV15 and TRBJ1-4; D possibly corresponds to TRBD1 (5 bases). Per germline, CDR1 LNHNV and CDR2 YYDKDF (reference sequence). CDR3 length: 16 amino acids. The V end was cut by 5 bases, the J end by 8 bases, with 21 bases between.

The J gene is TRBJ1-2, the V gene TRBV7-2; tentatively, D is TRBD1 (6 bases). The CDR3 is 14 residues long. Germline CDR1 reads SGHTA; CDR2 reads FQGNSA. V gave up 2 bases and J gave up 6 bases, with 13 bases separating them. The CDR3 coding sequence is TGTGCCAGCAGCTTAATTGGGGGGCTAGATGGCTACACCTTC. Encoded protein: CASSLIGGLDGYTF.

V and J are TRBV12-3 or TRBV12-4 and TRBJ2-1, with 9 bases fitting TRBD2. The CDR3 is 13 residues long. V was pared by 6 bases and J by 7 bases, with 4 bases of the junction left unmatched. In nucleotides, the CDR3 is TGTGCCAGCAGGGGTAGCGGGGGAAATGAGCAGTTCTTC. Translation gives CASRGSGGNEQFF.

The chain joins TRBV4-1 to TRBJ2-1, with 10 bases aligning to TRBD2. The DNA matches TRBJ2-7 better at its end, which makes the J call doubtful. The length of the CDR3 is 17 residues. CDR1 is MGHRA and CDR2 is YSYEKL in the germline V gene. The DNA for the CDR3 is TGCGCCAGCAGCTCCATGGGAGCGGGAGGGAACTACAATGAGCAGTACTTC. Translating gives CASSSMGAGGNYNEQYF.

CDR3 protein: CASSLSGGSQAKNIQYF. As DNA, the CDR3 is TGTGCCAGCAGCTTGAGCGGGGGCTCGCAAGCCAAAAACATTCAGTACTTC. The rearrangement joins TRBV5-6 to TRBJ2-4; 8 bases map to TRBD2. The CDR3 covers 17 residues. Germline V gene data show CDR1 as SGHDT and CDR2 as YYEEEE. Trimming cost V 1 base and J 0 bases; bases outside gene matches: 6.

V gene TRBV7-2 combines with J gene TRBJ2-7; D possibly corresponds to TRBD1 (6 bases). The length of the CDR3 is 15 residues. The V end lost 5 bases, the J end lost 6 bases, and 20 bases lay between the germline ends. Germline assignment: CDR1 SGHTA and CDR2 FQGNSA. CDR3 coding DNA: TGTGCCAGCAGCCCCGGGTCTGGGGGCGTTCGCGAGCAGTACTTC. It translates to CASSPGSGGVREQYF.